Listed below are T cell receptor beta chains from one sample, sequenced in a study of low-dose radiotherapy and immunotherapy resistance in tumors. A single record per CDR3 protein comes from TCRdb applying MiXCR to the reads. The data contain about 60,000 distinct CDR3 sequences, roughly 24% of them seen just once; the ten biggest clones take up roughly 6%. Sequencing used PBMCs, obtained before treatment. These receptors were collected from a male donor with prostate cancer. Each CDR3 is given with its conserved first and last residue.

CDR3,V,J
CASSLVGEAYNEQFF,TRBV5-1,TRBJ2-1
CASSYEGENTEAFF,TRBV6-5,TRBJ1-1
CSARGGGQDQPQHF,TRBV20-1,TRBJ1-5
CASSVQLPDGSEQFF,TRBV9,TRBJ2-1
CASSGWSGTDTQYF,TRBV27,TRBJ2-3
CASTSSTDTQYF,TRBV27,TRBJ2-3
CASSDDRGLQPQHF,TRBV6-6,TRBJ1-5
CASRPGTDEKLFF,TRBV6-8,TRBJ1-4
CSAVPDSSYEQYF,TRBV29-1,TRBJ2-7
CAWSERGTTYEQYF,TRBV30,TRBJ2-7
CASSLGHGQETQYF,TRBV11-2,TRBJ2-5
CSANFPRGSYEQYF,TRBV20-1,TRBJ2-7
CALQGDGYTF,TRBV30,TRBJ1-2
CTRRTGANTEAFF,TRBV1,TRBJ1-1
CASSRGAGDLTDTQYF,TRBV5-4,TRBJ2-3
CASRGLVSYEQYF,TRBV6-5,TRBJ2-7
CASSQDANWGNEQFF,TRBV4-3,TRBJ2-1
CASSWTGGTGELFF,TRBV6-6,TRBJ2-2
CASSPPLAGHSYNEQFF,TRBV5-1,TRBJ2-1
CASRASGGNEQFF,TRBV5-5,TRBJ2-1
CSARLGLAVVETQYF,TRBV20-1,TRBJ2-5
CASSAAASGGRGTDTQYF,TRBV6-1,TRBJ2-3
CATEGTSSNQPQHF,TRBV28,TRBJ1-5
CASSYGALAGGDTQYF,TRBV6-2/TRBV6-3,TRBJ2-3
CASSTGPNTGELFFF,TRBV11-3,TRBJ2-2
CASSWTSGPTGELFF,TRBV12-3/TRBV12-4,TRBJ2-2
CASRGVFGRQSTDTQYF,TRBV28,TRBJ2-3
CASSVDPSGRILETQYF,TRBV9,TRBJ2-5
CSARDAGLANTGELFF,TRBV20-1,TRBJ2-2
CASSVGIGVNTEAFF,TRBV9,TRBJ1-1
CAISESTGGGEAFF,TRBV10-3,TRBJ1-1
CASSVSGRKDTQYF,TRBV7-2,TRBJ2-3
CASSHRWRGITDTQYF,TRBV14,TRBJ2-3
CASSSNTPGDTEAFF,TRBV5-1,TRBJ1-1
CASSEASGGVYGYTF,TRBV6-1,TRBJ1-2
CASSKTGYEAFF,TRBV5-1,TRBJ1-1
CASMGRQGGELFF,TRBV11-3,TRBJ2-2
CASGPPPQGNIQYF,TRBV12-5,TRBJ2-4
CATSDTGGSYNEQFF,TRBV24-1,TRBJ2-1
CASRIASGNEQFF,TRBV12-3/TRBV12-4,TRBJ2-1
CAIGQGVTGELFFF,TRBV5-3,TRBJ2-2
CASSIGLAGGHAPNEQFF,TRBV19,TRBJ2-1
CASSFDLETQYF,TRBV5-4,TRBJ2-5
CASSWTGLAGTDTQYF,TRBV7-2,TRBJ2-3
CASGRETTTGELFFF,TRBV6-8,TRBJ2-2
CASSPRAGEHEQYF,TRBV18,TRBJ2-7
CASSSGWTEAFF,TRBV28,TRBJ1-1
CASSEREATNEKLFF,TRBV18,TRBJ1-4
CNGRGGDSDTQYF,TRBV29-1,TRBJ2-3
CASSAGLAGSEQYF,TRBV25-1,TRBJ2-7
CASSLVGNAAGFQFF,TRBV28,TRBJ2-1